What follows describes a single T cell receptor (beta chain). Its antigen is currently not known. Base qualities are not recorded, but no much larger clone differs from it by a single base. This sample is drawn from a study of CD8 T cells in ankylosing spondylitis (dated by TCRdb to the late 2010s). Describing the broader study: T cell receptor beta repertoires were profiled in healthy donors and ankylosing spondylitis patients so that disease-linked TCR variants could be found. The whole study cohort included over a hundred healthy donors and roughly 24 ankylosing spondylitis patients. Peripheral blood was sampled, and synovial fluid was also collected from ankylosing spondylitis patients. Study-level results and caveats: In peripheral blood, the disease-linked clones were found at relatively low frequencies and had a CD8+ phenotype. Blood from ankylosing spondylitis patients appeared to be characterized by a TCR beta motif made up of 8 or 9 highly homologous amino acid variants. Some motif variants were previously reported in synovial fluid and blood of reactive arthritis patients, suggesting common disease-initiation mechanisms. The disease-linked clones were reported as significantly enriched in matched synovial fluid samples from ankylosing spondylitis patients.

Reading from cysteine to phenylalanine, the CDR3 counts 14 amino acids. Here the CDR3 DNA is all that survives: 42 bases in frame from base 1. Sequences ENHRY (CDR1) and SYGVKD (CDR2) are obtained from the germline V gene. V loses 2 bases, J loses 2 bases, and the germline ends lie 7 bases apart. The instrument was an Illumina HiSeq 2500. Quantitative 5'-RACE with molecular barcodes was the method used to prepare the TCR beta libraries. In the authors' own workflow: A new computational method, built on a probabilistic model of VDJ rearrangement, was used to identify disease-linked TCR variants. Through fastp at Q25 and MiXCR, TCRdb rebuilt clones from the public reads, retaining in-frame beta chains. Rows merge per CDR3 protein into single entries with the most common DNA and genes. The V and J calls and clone size are TCRdb's, not the authors'. Counted in this sample were 700,000 to 1,000,000 distinct CDR3 sequences; approximately 12% of them appeared once. The leading ten clones occupy just over 0.5% of the sample.

This TCR derives from a male donor with ankylosing spondylitis. The sequence joins TRBV10-3 to TRBJ2-4; a tentative D match to TRBD2 spans 5 bases. Source material: blood, either unsorted or a sorted T cell fraction (not recorded which). The nucleotide sequence is TGTGCCATCAGTGAGGGACTTACCAAAAACATTCAGTACTTC. Protein translation: CAISEGLTKNIQYF.